Each of the 25 T cell receptor beta chains below was sequenced from the same sample in a study of shared clonotypes between healthy human individuals. The assay was immunoSEQ multiplex PCR, and TCRdb's table has in-frame clones only and misses some. The data contain 2 million to 3 million clones, more than 85% of them seen just once; the ten biggest clones take up roughly 0.36%. The sample consisted of naive CD4+ T cells from PBMCs. Specified subset: CD45RA+ positively selected. These receptors originate from a man aged 18 to 35 in good health. Some clones in this sample may be carry-over from other donors' samples.

V gene TRBV19 combines with J gene TRBJ2-3; D remains ambiguous. The CDR3 is made up of 14 amino acids. Looked up from germline, CDR1 is LNHDA and CDR2 is SQIVND (reference sequence). V lost 3 bases and J 0 bases, leaving 7 bases between the germline ends. CDR3 in DNA: TGTGCCAGTAGTATTACAGCTAGCACAGATACGCAGTATTTT. Protein sequence: CASSITASTDTQYF.

The chain links TRBV7-9 to TRBJ1-2; 10 nucleotides agree with TRBD1. The CDR3 loop spans 15 amino acids. The germline V gene has CDR1 SEHNR and CDR2 FQNEAQ (reference sequence). With V trimmed by 8 bases and J by 6 bases, 12 bases remained unmatched. The CDR3 coding sequence is TGTGCCAGCGGCCGGGAGACAGGGGGCGCGGATGGCTACACCTTC. This translates into CASGRETGGADGYTF.

This chain uses TRBV19 with TRBJ2-5; D is tentatively TRBD1 or TRBD2 (6 bases each). The CDR3 has 14 amino acids. The V gene's germline CDR1 is LNHDA and CDR2 SQIVND (reference sequence). The V end was cut by 6 bases, the J end by 4 bases, with 15 bases between. This CDR3 reads CASSLSRGGETQYF. The CDR3 DNA is TGTGCCAGTAGCCTAAGCAGGGGAGGAGAGACCCAGTACTTC.

The rearrangement uses TRBV9 and TRBJ1-2; the D gene is possibly TRBD1 (5 bases). The CDR3 extends over 16 amino acids. CDR1 is SGDLS and CDR2 is YYNGEE in the germline V gene. The V end lost 3 bases, the J end lost 2 bases, and 17 bases lay between the germline ends. CDR3 sequence: CASSAEGRGSNYGYTF. For the CDR3, the DNA is TGTGCCAGCAGCGCCGAGGGTAGGGGTTCGAACTATGGCTACACCTTC.

The rearrangement links TRBV7-3 to TRBJ2-1; 7 bases are shared with TRBD2. J gave up 0 bases and V 5 bases, and 7 bases lay outside the gene matches. This CDR3 has 16 amino acids. Germline values: CDR1 SGHTA, CDR2 FQGTGA. CDR3 loop: CASSIASGGSYNEQFF. The CDR3 DNA sequence: TGTGCCAGCAGCATAGCTAGCGGAGGCTCCTACAATGAGCAGTTCTTC.

This chain links TRBV5-1 with TRBJ2-7; either TRBD1 or TRBD2 may supply D (5 bases each). Germline V CDR1 and CDR2: SGHRS, YFSETQ. The CDR3 has 13 residues. Trimming shortened V by 5 bases and J by 5 bases, and 14 bases separated the two germline ends. Here the CDR3 DNA reads TGCGCCAGCAGAGAGGGGAGTAGTAACGAGCAGTACTTC. Amino acid sequence: CASREGSSNEQYF. Drawing the rest from reference TRBV5-1 and TRBJ2-7, the complete variable domain is KAGVTQTPRYLIKTRGQQVTLSCSPISGHRSVSWYQQTPGQGLQFLFEYFSETQRNKGNFPGRFSGRQFSNSRSEMNVSTLELGDSALYLCASREGSSNEQYFGPGTRLTVT.

To note about this clone: Other DNA sequences from this sample encode an identical CDR3 as well. This chain uses TRBV7-3 with TRBJ2-5; possibly TRBD1 or TRBD2 for D (6 bases each). The CDR3 is 13 residues long. The V and J ends lost 5 bases and 1 base respectively, with 8 bases between them. Per germline, CDR1 SGHTA and CDR2 FQGTGA. CDR3 in amino acids: CASSPGAQETQYF. CDR3 sequence (DNA): TGTGCCAGCAGCCCGGGGGCCCAAGAGACCCAGTACTTC.

The chain couples TRBV5-5 to TRBJ2-7; D unresolved. Germline-derived CDR1 and CDR2 are SGHKS and YYEKEE (reference sequence). The germline V and J ends were trimmed by 2 bases and 4 bases, with 19 bases remaining between them. The CDR3 contains 16 residues. In nucleotides, the CDR3 is TGTGCCAGCAGCTTCGCTCCTGGGCCCTTGGGATACGAGCAGTACTTC. Protein sequence: CASSFAPGPLGYEQYF. The entire variable domain, with the rest obtained from reference TRBV5-5 and TRBJ2-7, is as follows: DAGVTQSPTHLIKTRGQQVTLRCSPISGHKSVSWYQQVLGQGPQFIFQYYEKEERGRGNFPDRFSARQFPNYSSELNVNALLLGDSALYLCASSFAPGPLGYEQYFGPGTRLTVT.

This chain joins TRBV5-1 and TRBJ1-4; D is ambiguous. This CDR3 spans 14 amino acids. V lost 5 bases and J 7 bases, leaving 15 bases between the germline ends. Germline V gene lookup returns CDR1 SGHRS and CDR2 YFSETQ. This CDR3 is CASSPAGGFEKLFF. As DNA, the CDR3 is TGCGCCAGCAGTCCCGCGGGAGGGTTTGAAAAACTGTTTTTT. Full variable domain (missing parts from reference TRBV5-1 and TRBJ1-4): KAGVTQTPRYLIKTRGQQVTLSCSPISGHRSVSWYQQTPGQGLQFLFEYFSETQRNKGNFPGRFSGRQFSNSRSEMNVSTLELGDSALYLCASSPAGGFEKLFFGSGTQLSVL.

The sample holds a few counts of this clone. The chain couples TRBV28 to TRBJ1-1, with D perhaps TRBD1 (5 bases). V shed 4 bases and J shed 6 bases, with 18 bases lying between them. Per the germline V gene, CDR1 is MDHEN and CDR2 is SYDVKM. The CDR3 is 15 residues long. DNA of the CDR3: TGTGCCAGCAGTTCTCAGGGCCGTCGGGGCGCTGAAGCTTTCTTT. This encodes CASSSQGRRGAEAFF.

The J gene is TRBJ2-3, the V gene TRBV7-9, with 10 positions matching TRBD2. From germline, CDR1 is SEHNR and CDR2 FQNEAQ (reference sequence). The CDR3 totals 15 residues. Trimming removed 5 bases from V and 5 bases from J; junction bases left unmatched: 7. This CDR3 is CASSQEREGGDTQYF. DNA for the CDR3: TGTGCCAGCAGCCAAGAGCGGGAGGGCGGAGATACGCAGTATTTT.

CDR3 DNA: TGTGCCAGCAGCTTAGAAGGACTGAGAGGGACAGGGGGAAGCACTGAAGCTTTCTTT. Its translation: CASSLEGLRGTGGSTEAFF. The chain is built from TRBV7-2 and TRBJ1-1; TRBD1 matches at 11 bases. The CDR3 consists of 19 residues. J was trimmed by 4 bases and V by 1 base; bases with no gene match: 14. CDR1 SGHTA and CDR2 FQGNSA come from the germline V gene.

This clone was observed a single time. The sample has other DNA sequences that encode this CDR3 too. The chain links TRBV20-1 to TRBJ2-7; D may be TRBD1 (5 bases). The CDR3 runs 11 residues. Germline values: CDR1 DFQATT, CDR2 SNEGSKA (reference sequence). Trimming cost V 6 bases and J 3 bases, with 9 bases left between them. Written as DNA, the CDR3 is TGCAGTGCCTCAACAGGCTACGAGCAGTACTTC. Its translation: CSASTGYEQYF.

DNA for the CDR3: TGTGCCAGCAAGCCCGGACAGGGTAGGGTGAACACTGAAGCTTTCTTT. It yields the protein CASKPGQGRVNTEAFF. V usage is TRBV6-6 and J usage is TRBJ1-1, with TRBD1 matching over 8 bases. The germline CDR1 and CDR2 sequences are MNHNY and SVGAGI (reference sequence). The trim removed 7 bases at V and 0 bases at J, leaving 10 bases unmatched. The CDR3 loop spans 16 amino acids.

The gene calls are TRBV7-2 and TRBJ1-2; D may be TRBD1 (6 bases). This CDR3 contains 15 residues. Between the trimmed V and J ends, which lost 5 bases and 4 bases, there was a span of 17 bases. Germline loops: CDR1 SGHTA, CDR2 FQGNSA. The CDR3 region is CASSEGRGRGYGYTF. The CDR3 bases are TGTGCCAGCAGCGAAGGCAGGGGTCGGGGCTATGGCTACACCTTC.

This clone was seen just once. V and J are TRBV5-1 and TRBJ2-5; 9 nucleotides agree with TRBD2. CDR1 and CDR2 (germline): SGHRS, YFSETQ. This CDR3 contains 14 residues. With V trimmed by 4 bases and J by 5 bases, 6 bases remained unmatched. DNA of the CDR3: TGCGCCAGCAGCCGTGAAGGACTAGCGGAGACCCAGTACTTC. Protein: CASSREGLAETQYF.

The V call is TRBV5-5, the J call TRBJ1-2; no reliable D call. Trimming took 5 bases from V and 4 from J, leaving 12 bases between them. In germline, CDR1 is SGHKS, CDR2 YYEKEE (reference sequence). CDR3 size: 13 residues. The CDR3 bases are TGTGCCAGCAGTTCGGGTCCGGCCTATGGCTACACCTTC. As protein: CASSSGPAYGYTF.

The chain employs TRBV7-3 and TRBJ1-3; maybe TRBD1 (5 bases). This CDR3 is built from 13 residues. Germline V lookup: CDR1 SGHTA, CDR2 FQGTGA. V lost 2 bases, J lost 3 bases, and 5 bases lay in between. The CDR3 coding sequence is TGTGCCAGCAGCTTAGACAGTGGAAACACCATATATTTT. It codes for CASSLDSGNTIYF.

CDR3 sequence: CASSLEGVADFQETQYF. In DNA form, the CDR3 reads TGTGCCAGCAGCTTGGAAGGGGTAGCAGACTTCCAAGAGACCCAGTACTTC. J is TRBJ2-5 and V is TRBV5-5, with a tentative D call TRBD1 (5 bases). V was cut by 0 bases and J by 1 base, with 16 bases left in between. Germline loops: CDR1 SGHKS, CDR2 YYEKEE (reference sequence). This CDR3 is built from 17 residues.

This chain links TRBV28 with TRBJ1-2; possible D gene TRBD1, 5 bases. Germline V gives CDR1 MDHEN, CDR2 SYDVKM. This CDR3 region has 14 residues. The V and J ends lost 2 bases and 3 bases respectively, with 10 bases between them. CDR3 bases: TGTGCCAGCAGTTTACCAGGGACGTACTATGGCTACACCTTC. Translation: CASSLPGTYYGYTF.

This clone was counted a single time. J is TRBJ2-6 and V is TRBV5-1; the D is unclear. This CDR3 comprises 15 residues. The V and J ends lost 1 base and 0 bases respectively, with 5 bases between them. Germline-derived CDR1 and CDR2 are SGHRS and YFSETQ. DNA for the CDR3: TGCGCCAGCAGCTTGAGGCCCTCTGGGGCCAACGTCCTGACTTTC. It is translated as CASSLRPSGANVLTF.

The chain is built from TRBV11-3 and TRBJ2-7; tentatively, D is TRBD1 (6 bases). Germline loops: CDR1 SGHNT, CDR2 YENEEA. The CDR3 is 10 amino acids. Trimming left V 11 bases short and J 5 bases short, with 10 bases between. The CDR3: CAPRGNEQYF. In DNA, the CDR3 is TGTGCCCCTAGGGGGAACGAGCAGTACTTC.

V gene TRBV28 combines with J gene TRBJ2-7; D may be TRBD2 (5 bases). The V and J ends lost 3 bases and 6 bases respectively, with 12 bases between them. CDR1 and CDR2 (germline): MDHEN, SYDVKM. This CDR3 has 13 residues. CDR3 in DNA: TGTGCCAGCAGTTTGAGGGATGGTCTCGAGCAGTACTTC. Amino acid sequence: CASSLRDGLEQYF.

The chain combines TRBV10-3 with TRBJ1-1, with D possibly TRBD1 on 5 matching bases. Germline V gives CDR1 ENHRY, CDR2 SYGVKD. This CDR3 is built from 12 residues. The V gene lost 10 bases and the J gene lost 5 bases, with 14 bases spanning the gap. The CDR3 spells CATTTDTTEAFF. The CDR3 coding sequence is TGTGCCACTACGACAGACACTACTGAAGCTTTCTTT.

The gene calls are TRBV20-1 and TRBJ2-5; the D gene is possibly TRBD2 (6 bases). CDR3 length: 11 residues. Trimming cost V 6 bases and J 3 bases, with 8 bases left between them. Germline values: CDR1 DFQATT, CDR2 SNEGSKA (reference sequence). As DNA, the CDR3 is TGCAGTGCGGGACTTAAAGAGACCCAGTACTTC. It yields the protein CSAGLKETQYF.